This T cell receptor (beta chain) originates from a study of cytomegalovirus exposure and HLA in healthy donors. As to this clone: The target antigen is unknown.

Findings of the study overall: Upon later analysis, HLA-associated TCR beta chains proved more clonally expanded than other, equally common chains.

Deletions cut 6 bases from V and 8 bases from J, with 10 bases between. Germline loops: CDR1 LNHDA, CDR2 SQIVND (reference sequence). CDR3 length equals 11 residues. Use of 60 Vbeta and 13 Jbeta primers characterized the PCR. TCRdb keeps only in-frame clones here, not all; method: immunoSEQ multiplex PCR. The repertoire has 150,000 to 200,000 clones, 70% to 90% of them found once; the top ten carry 1.5% to 2%. This chain connects TRBV19 to TRBJ1-2; D ambiguous. This receptor was identified in a woman between 18 and 30 years old in good health and CMV-seronegative. Sequencing used PBMCs. CDR3 in DNA: TGTGCCAGTAGCAAACAGAGAGGCTACACCTTC. It codes for CASSKQRGYTF.